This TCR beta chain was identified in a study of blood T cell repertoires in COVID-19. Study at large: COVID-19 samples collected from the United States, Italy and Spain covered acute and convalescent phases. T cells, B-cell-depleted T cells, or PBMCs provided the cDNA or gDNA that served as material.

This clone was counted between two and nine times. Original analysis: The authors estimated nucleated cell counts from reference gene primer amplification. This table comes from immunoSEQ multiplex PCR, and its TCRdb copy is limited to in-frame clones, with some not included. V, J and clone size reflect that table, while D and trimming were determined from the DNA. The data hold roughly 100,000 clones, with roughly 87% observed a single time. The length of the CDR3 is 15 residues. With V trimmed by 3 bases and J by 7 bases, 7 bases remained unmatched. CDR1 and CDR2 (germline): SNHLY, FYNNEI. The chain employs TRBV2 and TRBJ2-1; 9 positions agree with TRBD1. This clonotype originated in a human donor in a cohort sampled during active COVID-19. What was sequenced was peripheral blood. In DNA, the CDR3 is TGTGCCAGCAGTGAGCCGGGACAGGGCGAAAATGAGCAGTTCTTC. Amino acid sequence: CASSEPGQGENEQFF.